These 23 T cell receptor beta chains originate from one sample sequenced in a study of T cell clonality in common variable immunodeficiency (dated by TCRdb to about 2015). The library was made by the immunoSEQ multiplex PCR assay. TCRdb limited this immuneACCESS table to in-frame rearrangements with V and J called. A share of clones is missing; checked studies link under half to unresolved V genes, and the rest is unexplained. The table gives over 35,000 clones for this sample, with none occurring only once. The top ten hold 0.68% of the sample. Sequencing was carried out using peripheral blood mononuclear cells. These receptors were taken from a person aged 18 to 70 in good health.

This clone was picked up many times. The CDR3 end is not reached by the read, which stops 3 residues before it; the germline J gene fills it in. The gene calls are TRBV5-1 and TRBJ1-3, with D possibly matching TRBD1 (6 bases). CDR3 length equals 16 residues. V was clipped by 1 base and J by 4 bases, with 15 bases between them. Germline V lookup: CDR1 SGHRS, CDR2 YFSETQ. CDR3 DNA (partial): TGCGCCAGCAGCTTGACAGGGAGTTTGACCGGAAACACC. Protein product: CASSLTGSLTGNT. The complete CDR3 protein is CASSLTGSLTGNTIYF.

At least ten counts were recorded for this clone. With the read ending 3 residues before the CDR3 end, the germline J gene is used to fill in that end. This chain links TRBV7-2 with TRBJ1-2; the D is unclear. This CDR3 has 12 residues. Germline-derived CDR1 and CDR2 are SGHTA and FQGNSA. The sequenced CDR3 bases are TGTGCCAGCAGCTTCCCGACATACGGC. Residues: CASSFPTYG. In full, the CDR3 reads CASSFPTYGYTF.

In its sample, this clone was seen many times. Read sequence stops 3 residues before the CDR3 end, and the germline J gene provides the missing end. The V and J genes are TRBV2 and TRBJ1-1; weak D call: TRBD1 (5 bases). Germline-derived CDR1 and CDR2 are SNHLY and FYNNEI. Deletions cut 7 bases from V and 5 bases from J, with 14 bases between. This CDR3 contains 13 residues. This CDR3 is CASTRAGLTEAFF. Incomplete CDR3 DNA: TGTGCCAGCACGAGGGCAGGGTTAACTGAA.

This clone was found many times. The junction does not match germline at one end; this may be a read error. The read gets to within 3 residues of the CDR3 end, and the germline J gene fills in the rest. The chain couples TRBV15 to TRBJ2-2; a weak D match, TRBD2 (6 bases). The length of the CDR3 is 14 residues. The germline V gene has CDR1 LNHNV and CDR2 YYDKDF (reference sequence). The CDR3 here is CATSREMGLGELFF. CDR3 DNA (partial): TGCGCCACCAGCAGAGAGATGGGACTCGGGGAG.

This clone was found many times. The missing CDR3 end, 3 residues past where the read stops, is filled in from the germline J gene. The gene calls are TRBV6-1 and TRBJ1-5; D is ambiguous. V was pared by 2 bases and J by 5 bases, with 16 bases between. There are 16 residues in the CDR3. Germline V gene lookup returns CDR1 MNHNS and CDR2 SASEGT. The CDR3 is CASSETKVRRDQPQHF. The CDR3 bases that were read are TGTGCCAGCAGTGAAACCAAGGTGAGACGGGATCAGCCC.

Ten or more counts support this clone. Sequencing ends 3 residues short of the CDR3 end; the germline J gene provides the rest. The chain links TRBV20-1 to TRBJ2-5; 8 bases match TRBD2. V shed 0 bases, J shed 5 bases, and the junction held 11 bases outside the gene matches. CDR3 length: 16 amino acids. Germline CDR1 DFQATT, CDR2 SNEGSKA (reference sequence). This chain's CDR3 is CSARDLRGGQLETQYF. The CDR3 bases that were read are TGCAGTGCTAGAGATTTACGGGGGGGCCAGTTGGAGACC.

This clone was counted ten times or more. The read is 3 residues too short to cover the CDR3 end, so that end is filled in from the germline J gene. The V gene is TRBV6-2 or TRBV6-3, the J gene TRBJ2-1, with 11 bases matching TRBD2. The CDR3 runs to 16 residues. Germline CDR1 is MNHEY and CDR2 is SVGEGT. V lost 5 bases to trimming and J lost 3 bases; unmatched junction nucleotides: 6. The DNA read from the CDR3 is TGTGCCAGCAGTCCTAGACTAGCGGGGCACTACAATGAG. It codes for CASSPRLAGHYNE. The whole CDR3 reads CASSPRLAGHYNEQFF.

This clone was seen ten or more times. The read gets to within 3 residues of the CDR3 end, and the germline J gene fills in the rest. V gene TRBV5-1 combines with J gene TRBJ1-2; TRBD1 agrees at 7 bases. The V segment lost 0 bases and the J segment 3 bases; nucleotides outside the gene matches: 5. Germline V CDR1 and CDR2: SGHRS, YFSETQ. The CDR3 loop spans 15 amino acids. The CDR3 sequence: CASSLDPTGDYGYTF. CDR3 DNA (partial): TGCGCCAGCAGCTTGGACCCCACAGGGGACTATGGC.

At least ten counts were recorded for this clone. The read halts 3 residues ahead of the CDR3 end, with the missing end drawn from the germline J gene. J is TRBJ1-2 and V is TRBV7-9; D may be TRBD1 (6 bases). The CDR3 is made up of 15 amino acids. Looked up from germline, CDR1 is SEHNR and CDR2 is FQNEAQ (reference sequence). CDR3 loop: CASSLGRTGTGGYTF. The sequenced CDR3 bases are TGTGCCAGCAGCTTAGGCCGTACAGGGACGGGGGGC.

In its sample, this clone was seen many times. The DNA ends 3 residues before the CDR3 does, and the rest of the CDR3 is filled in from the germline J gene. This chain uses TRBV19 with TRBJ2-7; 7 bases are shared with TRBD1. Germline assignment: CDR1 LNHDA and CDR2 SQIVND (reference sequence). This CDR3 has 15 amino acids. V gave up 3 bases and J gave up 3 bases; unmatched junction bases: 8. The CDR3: CASSIELDRLYEQYF. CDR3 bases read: TGTGCCAGTAGTATCGAGCTGGACAGGCTCTACGAG.

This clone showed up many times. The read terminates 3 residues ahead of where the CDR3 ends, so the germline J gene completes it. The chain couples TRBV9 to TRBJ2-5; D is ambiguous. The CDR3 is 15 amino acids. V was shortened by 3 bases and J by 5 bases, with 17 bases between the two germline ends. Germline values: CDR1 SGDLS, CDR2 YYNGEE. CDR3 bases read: TGTGCCAGCAGCGAGGGCCAGAAGTTTAGGGAGACC. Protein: CASSEGQKFRET. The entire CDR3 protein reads CASSEGQKFRETQYF.

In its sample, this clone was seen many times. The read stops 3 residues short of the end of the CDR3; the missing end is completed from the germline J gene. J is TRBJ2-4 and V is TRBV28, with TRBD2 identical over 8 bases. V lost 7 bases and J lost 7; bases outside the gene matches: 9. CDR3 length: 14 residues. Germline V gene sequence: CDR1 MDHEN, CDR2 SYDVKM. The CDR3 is CASMAALAGNIQYF. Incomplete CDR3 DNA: TGTGCCAGCATGGCGGCTCTAGCGGGTAACATT.

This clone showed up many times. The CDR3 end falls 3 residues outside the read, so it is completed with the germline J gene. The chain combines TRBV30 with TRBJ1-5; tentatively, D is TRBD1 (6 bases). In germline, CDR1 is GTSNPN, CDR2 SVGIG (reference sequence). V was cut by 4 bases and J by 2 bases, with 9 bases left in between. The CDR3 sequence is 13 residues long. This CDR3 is CAWTGQRNQPQHF. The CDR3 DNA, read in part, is TGTGCCTGGACCGGACAGCGCAATCAGCCC. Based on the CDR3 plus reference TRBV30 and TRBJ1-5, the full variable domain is SQTIHQWPATLVQPVGSPLSLECTVEGTSNPNLYWYRQAAGRGLQLLFYSVGIGQISSEVPQNLSASRPQDRQFILSSKKLLLSDSGFYLCAWTGQRNQPQHFGDGTRLSIL.

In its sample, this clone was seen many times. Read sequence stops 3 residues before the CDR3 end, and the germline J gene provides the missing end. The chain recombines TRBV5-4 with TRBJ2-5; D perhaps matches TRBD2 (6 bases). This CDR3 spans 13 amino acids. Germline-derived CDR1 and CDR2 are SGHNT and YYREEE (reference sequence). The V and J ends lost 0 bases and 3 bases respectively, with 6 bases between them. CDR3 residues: CASSLGGEETQYF. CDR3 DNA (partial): TGTGCCAGCAGCTTGGGGGGGGAAGAGACC.

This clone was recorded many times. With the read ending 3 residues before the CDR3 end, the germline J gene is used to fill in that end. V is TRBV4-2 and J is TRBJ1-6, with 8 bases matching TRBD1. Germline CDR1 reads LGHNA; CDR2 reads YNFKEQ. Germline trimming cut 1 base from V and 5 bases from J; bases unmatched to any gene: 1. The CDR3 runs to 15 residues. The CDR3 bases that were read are TGTGCCAGCAGCCAAGGACAGGGGAATAATTCACCC. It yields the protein CASSQGQGNNSP. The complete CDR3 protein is CASSQGQGNNSPLHF.

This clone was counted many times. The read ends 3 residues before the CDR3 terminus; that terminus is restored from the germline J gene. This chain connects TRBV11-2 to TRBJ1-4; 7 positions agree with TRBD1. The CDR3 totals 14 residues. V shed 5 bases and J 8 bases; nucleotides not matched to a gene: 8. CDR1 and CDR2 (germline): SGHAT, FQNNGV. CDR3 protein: CASSIRGIGEKLFF. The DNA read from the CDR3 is TGTGCCAGCAGCATCAGGGGGATCGGCGAAAAA.

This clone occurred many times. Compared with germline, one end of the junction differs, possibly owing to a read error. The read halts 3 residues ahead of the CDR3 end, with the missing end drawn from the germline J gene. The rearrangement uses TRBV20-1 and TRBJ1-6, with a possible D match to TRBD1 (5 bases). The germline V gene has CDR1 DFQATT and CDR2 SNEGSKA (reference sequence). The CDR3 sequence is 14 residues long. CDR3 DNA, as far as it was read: TGCGGTGCTAGAGACGGGGGGGAAAATTCACCC. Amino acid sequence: CGARDGGENSP. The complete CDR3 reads CGARDGGENSPLHF.

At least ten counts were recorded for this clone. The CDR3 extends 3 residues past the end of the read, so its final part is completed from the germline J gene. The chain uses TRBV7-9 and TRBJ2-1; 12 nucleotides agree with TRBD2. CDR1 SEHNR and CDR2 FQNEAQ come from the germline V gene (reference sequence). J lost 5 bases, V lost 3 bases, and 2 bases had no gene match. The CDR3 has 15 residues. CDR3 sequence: CASSFRLAGDNEQFF. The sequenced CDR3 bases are TGTGCCAGCAGCTTCCGACTAGCGGGAGACAATGAG.

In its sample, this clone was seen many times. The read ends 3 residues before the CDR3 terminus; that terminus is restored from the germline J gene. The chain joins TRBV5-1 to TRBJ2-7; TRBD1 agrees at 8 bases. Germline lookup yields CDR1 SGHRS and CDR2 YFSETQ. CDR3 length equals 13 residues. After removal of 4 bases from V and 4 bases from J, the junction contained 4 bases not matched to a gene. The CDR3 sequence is CASSEGQDYEQYF. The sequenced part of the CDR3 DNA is TGCGCCAGCAGCGAGGGACAGGATTACGAG.

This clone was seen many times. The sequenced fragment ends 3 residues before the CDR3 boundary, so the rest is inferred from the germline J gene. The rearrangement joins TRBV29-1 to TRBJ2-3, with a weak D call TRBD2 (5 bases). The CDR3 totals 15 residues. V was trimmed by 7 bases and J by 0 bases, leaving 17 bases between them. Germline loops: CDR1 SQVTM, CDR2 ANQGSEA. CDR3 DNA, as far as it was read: TGCAGCGCCCCTAGCCCAGGTGTCAGCACAGATACG. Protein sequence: CSAPSPGVSTDT. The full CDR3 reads CSAPSPGVSTDTQYF.

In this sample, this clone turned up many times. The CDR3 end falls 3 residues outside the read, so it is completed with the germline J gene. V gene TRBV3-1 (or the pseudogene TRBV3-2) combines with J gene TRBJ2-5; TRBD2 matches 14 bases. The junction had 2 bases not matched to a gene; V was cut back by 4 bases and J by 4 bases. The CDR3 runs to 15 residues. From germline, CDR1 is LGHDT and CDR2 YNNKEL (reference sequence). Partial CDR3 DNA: TGTGCCAGCAGCCGGACTAGCGGGGGGAGAGAGACC. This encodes CASSRTSGGRET. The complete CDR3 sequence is CASSRTSGGRETQYF.

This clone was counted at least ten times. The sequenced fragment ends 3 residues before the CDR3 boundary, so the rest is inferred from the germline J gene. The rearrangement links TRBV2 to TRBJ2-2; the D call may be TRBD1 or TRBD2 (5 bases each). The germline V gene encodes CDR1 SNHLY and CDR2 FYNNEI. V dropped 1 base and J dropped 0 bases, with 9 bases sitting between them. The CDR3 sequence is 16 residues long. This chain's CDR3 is CASSEGRGANTGELFF. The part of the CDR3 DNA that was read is TGTGCCAGCAGTGAAGGTAGAGGGGCGAACACCGGGGAG.

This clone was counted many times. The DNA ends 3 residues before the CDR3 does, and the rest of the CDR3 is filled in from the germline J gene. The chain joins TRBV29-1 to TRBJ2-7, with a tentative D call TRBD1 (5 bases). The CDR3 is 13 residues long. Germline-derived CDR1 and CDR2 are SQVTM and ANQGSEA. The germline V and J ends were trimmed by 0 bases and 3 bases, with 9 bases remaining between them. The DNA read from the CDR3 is TGCAGCGTTGAAGACAGGGCTAGCTACGAG. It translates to CSVEDRASYE. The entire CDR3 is CSVEDRASYEQYF.